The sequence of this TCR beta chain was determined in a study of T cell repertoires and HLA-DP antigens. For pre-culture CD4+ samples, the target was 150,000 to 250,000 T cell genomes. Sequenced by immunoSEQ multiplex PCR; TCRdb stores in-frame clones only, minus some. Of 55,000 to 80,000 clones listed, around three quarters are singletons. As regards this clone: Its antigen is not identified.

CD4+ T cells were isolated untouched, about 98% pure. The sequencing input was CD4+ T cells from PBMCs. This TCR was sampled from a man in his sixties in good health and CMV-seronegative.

CDR3 region: CASRLAREQFF. The CDR3 nucleotides read TGTGCCAGCAGGTTAGCTCGGGAGCAGTTCTTC. The chain combines TRBV6-1 with TRBJ2-1, with D unclear. This CDR3 is built from 11 residues. CDR1 and CDR2 (germline): MNHNS, SASEGT. V was cut by 6 bases and J by 10 bases, with 10 bases left in between.